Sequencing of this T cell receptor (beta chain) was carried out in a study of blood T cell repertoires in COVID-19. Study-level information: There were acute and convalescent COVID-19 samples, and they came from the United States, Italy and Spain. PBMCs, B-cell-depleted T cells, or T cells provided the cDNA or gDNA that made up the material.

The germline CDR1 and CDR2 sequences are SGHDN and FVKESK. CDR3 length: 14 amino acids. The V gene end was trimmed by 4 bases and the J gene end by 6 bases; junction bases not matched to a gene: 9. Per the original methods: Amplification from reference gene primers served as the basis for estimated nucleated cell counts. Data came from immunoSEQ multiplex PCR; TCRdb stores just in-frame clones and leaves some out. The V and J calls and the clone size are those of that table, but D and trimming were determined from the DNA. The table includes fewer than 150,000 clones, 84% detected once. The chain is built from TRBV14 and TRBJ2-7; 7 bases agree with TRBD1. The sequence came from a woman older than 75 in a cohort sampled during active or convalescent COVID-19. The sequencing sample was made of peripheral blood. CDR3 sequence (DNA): TGTGCCAGCAGCCGGCAAACGACAGGGACCGAGCAGTACTTC. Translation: CASSRQTTGTEQYF.